This T cell receptor beta chain was identified in a study of cytomegalovirus exposure and HLA in healthy donors. Study findings and constraints: Three chains tied to CMV proved CMV antigen-specific in vitro. The TCR clusters that emerged in the first cohort tended, a later analysis found, to co-occur in the 120 or so validation repertoires.

The CDR3 spans 16 residues. CDR1 SGHVS and CDR2 FNYEAQ come from the germline V gene. Germline trimming cut 2 bases from V and 7 bases from J; bases unmatched to any gene: 11. Sequencing was performed with immunoSEQ multiplex PCR; in TCRdb, only in-frame clones are kept and a portion is missing. This table has 110,000 to 150,000 clones, 86% appearing once. In regard to this clone: Its antigen is not known.

This rearrangement joins TRBV7-6 to TRBJ2-1, with 7 bases that match TRBD2. This clonotype originated in a man aged 18-30 years in good health and CMV-seronegative. Sample: PBMCs. The CDR3 loop is CASSLTAGESFNEQFF. CDR3 sequence (DNA): TGTGCCAGCAGCTTAACGGCGGGAGAAAGTTTTAATGAGCAGTTCTTC. Variable domain in full (rest from reference TRBV7-6 and TRBJ2-1): GAGVSQSPRYKVTKRGQDVALRCDPISGHVSLYWYRQALGQGPEFLTYFNYEAQQDKSGLPNDRFSAERPEGSISTLTIQRTEQRDSAMYRCASSLTAGESFNEQFFGPGTRLTVL.